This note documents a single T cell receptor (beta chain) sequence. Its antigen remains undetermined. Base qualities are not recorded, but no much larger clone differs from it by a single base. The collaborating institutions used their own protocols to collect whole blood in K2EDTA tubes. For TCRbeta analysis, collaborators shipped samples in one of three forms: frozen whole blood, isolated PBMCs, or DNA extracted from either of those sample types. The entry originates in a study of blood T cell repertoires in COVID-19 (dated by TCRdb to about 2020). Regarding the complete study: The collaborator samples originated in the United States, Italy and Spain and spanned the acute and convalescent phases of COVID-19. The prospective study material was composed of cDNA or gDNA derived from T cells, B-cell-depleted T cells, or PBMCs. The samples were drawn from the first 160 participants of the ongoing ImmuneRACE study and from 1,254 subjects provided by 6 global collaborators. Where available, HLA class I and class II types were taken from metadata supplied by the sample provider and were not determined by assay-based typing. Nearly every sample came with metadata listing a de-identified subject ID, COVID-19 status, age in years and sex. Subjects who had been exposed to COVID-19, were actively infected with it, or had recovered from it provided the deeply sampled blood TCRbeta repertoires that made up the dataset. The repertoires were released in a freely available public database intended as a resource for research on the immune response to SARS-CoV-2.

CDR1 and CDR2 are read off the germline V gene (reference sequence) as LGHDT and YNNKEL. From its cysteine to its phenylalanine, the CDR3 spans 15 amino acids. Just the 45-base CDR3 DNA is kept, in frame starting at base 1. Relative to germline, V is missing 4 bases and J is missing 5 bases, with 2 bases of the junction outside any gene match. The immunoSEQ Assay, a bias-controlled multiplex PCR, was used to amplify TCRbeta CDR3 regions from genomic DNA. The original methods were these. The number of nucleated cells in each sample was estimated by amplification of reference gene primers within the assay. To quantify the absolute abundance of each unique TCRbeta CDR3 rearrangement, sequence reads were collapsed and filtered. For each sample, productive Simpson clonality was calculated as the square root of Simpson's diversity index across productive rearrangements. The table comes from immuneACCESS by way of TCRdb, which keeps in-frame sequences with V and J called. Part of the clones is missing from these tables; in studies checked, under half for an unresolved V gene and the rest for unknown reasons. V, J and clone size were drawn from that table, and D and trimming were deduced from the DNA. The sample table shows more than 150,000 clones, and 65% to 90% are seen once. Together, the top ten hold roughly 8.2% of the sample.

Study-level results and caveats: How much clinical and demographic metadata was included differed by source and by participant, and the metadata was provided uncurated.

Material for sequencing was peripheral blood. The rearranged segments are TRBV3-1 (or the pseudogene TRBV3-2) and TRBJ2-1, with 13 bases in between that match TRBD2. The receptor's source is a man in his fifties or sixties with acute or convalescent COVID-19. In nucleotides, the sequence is TGTGCCAGCAGCCTTACTAGCGGGAGGGACAATGAGCAGTTCTTC. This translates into CASSLTSGRDNEQFF.